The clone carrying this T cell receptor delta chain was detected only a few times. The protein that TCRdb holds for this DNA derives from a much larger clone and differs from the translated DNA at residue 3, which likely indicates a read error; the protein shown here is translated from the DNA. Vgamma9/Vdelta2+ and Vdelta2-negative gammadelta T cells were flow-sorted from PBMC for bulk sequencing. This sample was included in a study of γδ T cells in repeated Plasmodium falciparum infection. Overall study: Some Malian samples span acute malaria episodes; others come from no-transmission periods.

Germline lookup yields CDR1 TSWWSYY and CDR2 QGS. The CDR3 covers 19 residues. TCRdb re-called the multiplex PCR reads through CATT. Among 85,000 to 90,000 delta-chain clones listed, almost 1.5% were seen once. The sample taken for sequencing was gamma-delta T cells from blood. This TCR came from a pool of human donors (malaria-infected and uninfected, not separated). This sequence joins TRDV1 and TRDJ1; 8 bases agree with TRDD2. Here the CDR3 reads CAPGELHLPTKGSTDKLIF. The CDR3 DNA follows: TGTGCTCCTGGGGAACTTCATCTTCCTACGAAGGGTTCCACCGATAAACTCATCTTT.